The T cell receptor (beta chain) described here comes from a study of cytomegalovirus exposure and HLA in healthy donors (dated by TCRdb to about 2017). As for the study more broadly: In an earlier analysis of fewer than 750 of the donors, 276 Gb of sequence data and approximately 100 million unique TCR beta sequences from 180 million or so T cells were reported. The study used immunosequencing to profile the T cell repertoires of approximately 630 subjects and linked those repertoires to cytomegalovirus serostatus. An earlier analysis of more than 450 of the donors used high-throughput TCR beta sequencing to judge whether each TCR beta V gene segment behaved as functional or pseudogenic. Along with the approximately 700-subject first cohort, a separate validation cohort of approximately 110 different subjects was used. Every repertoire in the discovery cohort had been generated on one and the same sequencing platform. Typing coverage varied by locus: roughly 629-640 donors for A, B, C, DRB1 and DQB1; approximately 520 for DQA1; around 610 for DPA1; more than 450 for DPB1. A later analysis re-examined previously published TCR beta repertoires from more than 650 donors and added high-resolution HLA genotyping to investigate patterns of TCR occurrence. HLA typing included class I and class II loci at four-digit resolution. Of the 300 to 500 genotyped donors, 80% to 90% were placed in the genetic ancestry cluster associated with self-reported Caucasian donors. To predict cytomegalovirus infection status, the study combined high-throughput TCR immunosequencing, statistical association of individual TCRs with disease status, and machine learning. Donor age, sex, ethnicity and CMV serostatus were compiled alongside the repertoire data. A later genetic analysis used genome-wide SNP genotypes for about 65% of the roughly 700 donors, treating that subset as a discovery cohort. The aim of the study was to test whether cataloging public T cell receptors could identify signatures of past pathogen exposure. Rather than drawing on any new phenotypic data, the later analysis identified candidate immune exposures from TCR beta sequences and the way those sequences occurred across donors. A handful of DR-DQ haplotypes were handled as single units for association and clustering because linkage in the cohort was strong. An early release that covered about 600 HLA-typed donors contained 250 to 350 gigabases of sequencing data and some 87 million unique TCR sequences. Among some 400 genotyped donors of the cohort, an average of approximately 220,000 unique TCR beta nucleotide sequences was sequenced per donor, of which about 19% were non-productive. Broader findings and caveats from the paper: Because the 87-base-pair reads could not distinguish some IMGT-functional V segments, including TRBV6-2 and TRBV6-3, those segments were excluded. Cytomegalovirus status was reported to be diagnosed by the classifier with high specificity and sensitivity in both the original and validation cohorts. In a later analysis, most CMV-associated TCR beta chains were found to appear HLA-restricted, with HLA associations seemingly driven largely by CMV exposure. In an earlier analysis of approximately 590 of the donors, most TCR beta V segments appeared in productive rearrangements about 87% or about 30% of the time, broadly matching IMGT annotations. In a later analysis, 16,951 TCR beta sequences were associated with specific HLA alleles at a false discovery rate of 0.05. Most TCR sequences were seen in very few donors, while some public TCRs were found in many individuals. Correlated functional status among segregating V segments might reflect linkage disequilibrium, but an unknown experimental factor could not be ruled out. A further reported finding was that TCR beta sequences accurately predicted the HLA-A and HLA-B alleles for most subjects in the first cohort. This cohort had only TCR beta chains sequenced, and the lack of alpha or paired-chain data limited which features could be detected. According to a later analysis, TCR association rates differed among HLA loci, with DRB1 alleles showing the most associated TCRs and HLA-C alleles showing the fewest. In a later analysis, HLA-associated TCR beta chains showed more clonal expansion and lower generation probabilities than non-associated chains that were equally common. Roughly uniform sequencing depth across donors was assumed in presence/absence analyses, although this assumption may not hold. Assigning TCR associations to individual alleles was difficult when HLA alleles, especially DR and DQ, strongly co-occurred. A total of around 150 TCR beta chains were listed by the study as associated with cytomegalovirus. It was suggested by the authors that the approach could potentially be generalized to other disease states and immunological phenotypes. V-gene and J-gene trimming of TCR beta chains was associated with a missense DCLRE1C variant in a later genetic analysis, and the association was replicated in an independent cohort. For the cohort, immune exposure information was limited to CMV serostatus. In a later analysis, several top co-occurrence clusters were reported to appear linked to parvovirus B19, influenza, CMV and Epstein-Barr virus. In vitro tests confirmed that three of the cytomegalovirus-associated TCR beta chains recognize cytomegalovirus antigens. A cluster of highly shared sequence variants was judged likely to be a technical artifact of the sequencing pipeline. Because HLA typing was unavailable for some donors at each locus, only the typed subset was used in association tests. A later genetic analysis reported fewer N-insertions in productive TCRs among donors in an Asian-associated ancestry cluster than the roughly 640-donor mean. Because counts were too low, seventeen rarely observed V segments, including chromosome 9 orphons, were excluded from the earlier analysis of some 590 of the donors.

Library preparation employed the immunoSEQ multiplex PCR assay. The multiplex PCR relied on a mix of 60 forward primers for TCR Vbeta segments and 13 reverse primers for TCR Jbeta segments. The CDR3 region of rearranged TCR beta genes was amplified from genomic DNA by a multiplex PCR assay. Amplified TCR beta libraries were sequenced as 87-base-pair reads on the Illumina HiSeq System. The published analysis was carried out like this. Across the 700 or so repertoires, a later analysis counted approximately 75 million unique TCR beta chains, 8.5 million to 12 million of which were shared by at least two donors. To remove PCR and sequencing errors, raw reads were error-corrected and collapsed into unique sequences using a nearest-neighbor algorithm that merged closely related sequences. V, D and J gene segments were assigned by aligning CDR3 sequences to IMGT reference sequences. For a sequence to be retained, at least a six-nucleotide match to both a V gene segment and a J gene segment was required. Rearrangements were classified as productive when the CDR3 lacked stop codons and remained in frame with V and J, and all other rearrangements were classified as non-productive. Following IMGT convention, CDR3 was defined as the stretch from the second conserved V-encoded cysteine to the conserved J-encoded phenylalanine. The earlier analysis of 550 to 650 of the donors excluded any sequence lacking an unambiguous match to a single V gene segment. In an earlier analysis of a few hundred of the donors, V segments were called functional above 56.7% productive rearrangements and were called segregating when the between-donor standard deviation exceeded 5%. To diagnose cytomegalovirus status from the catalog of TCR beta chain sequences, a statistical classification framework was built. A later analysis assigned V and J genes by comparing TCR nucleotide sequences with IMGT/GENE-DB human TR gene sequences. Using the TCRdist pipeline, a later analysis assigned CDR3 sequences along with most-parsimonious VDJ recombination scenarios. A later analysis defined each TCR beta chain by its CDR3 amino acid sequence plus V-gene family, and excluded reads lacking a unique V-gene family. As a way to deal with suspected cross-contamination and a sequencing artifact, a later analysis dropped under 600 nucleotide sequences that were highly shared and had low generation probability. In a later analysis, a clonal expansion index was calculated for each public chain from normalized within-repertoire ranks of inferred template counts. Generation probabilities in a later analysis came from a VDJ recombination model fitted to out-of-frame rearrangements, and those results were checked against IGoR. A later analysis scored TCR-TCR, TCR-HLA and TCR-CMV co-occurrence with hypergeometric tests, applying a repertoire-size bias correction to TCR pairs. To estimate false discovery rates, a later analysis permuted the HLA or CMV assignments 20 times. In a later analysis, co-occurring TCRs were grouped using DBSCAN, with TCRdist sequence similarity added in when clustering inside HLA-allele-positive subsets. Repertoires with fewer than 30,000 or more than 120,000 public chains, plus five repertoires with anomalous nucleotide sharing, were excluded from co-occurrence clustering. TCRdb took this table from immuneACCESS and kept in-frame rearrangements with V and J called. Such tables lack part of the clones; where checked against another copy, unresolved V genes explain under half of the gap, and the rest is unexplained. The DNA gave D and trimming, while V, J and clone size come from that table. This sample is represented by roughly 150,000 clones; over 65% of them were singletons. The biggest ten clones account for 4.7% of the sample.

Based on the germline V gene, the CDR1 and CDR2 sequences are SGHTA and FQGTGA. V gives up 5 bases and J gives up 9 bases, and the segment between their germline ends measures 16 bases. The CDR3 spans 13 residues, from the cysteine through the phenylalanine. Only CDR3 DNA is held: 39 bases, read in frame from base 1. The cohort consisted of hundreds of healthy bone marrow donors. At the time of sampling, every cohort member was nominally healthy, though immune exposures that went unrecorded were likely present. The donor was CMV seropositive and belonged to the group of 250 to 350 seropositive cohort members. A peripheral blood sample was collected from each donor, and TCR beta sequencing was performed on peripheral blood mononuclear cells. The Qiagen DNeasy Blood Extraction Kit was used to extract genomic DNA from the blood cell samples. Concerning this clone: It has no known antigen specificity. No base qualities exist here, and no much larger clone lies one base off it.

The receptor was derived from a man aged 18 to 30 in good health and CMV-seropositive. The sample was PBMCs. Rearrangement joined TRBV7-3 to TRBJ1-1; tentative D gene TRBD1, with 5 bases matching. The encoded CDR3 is CASSPAMGGKAFF. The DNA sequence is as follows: TGTGCCAGCAGCCCAGCTATGGGGGGAAAAGCTTTCTTT. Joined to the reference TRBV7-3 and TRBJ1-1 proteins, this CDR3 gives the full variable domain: GAGVSQTPSNKVTEKGKYVELRCDPISGHTALYWYRQSLGQGPEFLIYFQGTGAADDSGLPNDRFFAVRPEGSVSTLKIQRTERGDSAVYLCASSPAMGGKAFFGQGTRLTVV.